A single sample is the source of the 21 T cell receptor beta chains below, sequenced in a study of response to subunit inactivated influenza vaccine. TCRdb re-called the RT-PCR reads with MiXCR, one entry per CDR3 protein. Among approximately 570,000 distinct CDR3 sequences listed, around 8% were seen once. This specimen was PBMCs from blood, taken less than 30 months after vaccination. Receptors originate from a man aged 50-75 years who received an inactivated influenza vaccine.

CDR3 sequence (DNA): TGCGCCAGCAGCCAAGGCAGGTATGAGCAGTTCTTC. This translates into CASSQGRYEQFF. V and J are TRBV4-3 and TRBJ2-1; D is unclear. Germline V gene data show CDR1 as LGHNA and CDR2 as YSLEER. Trimming took 1 base from V and 8 from J, leaving 6 bases between them. This CDR3 has 12 amino acids.

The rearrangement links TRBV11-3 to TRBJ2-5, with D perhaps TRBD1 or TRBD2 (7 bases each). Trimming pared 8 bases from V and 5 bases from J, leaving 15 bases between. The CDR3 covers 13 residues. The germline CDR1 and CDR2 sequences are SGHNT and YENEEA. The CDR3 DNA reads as TGTGCCAGCGGGAGGGGGCGCGGTGAGACCCAGTACTTC. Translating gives CASGRGRGETQYF.

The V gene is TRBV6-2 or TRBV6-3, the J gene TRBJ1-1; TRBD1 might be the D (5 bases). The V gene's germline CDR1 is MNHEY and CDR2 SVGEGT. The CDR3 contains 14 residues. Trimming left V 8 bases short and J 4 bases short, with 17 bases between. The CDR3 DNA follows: TGTGCCAGCCGACTCGCTGGGGGGAGCACTGAAGCTTTCTTT. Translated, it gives CASRLAGGSTEAFF.

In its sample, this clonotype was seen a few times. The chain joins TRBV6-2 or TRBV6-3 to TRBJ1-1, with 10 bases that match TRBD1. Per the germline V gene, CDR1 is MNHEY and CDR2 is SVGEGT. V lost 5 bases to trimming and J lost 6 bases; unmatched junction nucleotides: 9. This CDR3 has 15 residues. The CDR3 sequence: CASSPQTGGASEAFF. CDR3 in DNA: TGTGCCAGCAGTCCACAGACAGGGGGCGCGTCTGAAGCTTTCTTT.

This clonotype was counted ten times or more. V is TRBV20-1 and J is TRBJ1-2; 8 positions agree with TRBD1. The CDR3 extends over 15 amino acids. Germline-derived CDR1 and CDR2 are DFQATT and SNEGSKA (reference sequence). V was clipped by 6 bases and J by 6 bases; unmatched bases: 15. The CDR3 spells CSAPFRGQERNGYTF. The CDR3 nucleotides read TGCAGTGCCCCTTTCCGGGGACAGGAGAGGAATGGCTACACCTTC.

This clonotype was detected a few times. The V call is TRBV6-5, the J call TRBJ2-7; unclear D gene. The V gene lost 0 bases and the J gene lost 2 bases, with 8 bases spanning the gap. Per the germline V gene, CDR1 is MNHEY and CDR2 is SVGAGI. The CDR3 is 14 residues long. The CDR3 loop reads CASSYSAVPYEQYF. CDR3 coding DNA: TGTGCCAGCAGTTACTCCGCCGTGCCCTACGAGCAGTACTTC.

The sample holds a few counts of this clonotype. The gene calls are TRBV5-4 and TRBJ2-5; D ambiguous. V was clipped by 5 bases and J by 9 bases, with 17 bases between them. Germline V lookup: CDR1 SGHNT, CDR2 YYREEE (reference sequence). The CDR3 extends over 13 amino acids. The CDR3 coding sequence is TGTGCCAGCAGTTCGGACGGTTTTGGCGCCCAGTACTTC. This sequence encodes CASSSDGFGAQYF.

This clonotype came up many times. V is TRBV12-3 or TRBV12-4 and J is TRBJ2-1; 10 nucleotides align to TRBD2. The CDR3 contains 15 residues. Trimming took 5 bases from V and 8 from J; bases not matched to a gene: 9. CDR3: CASSTQLAGRDEQFF. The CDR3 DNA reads TGTGCCAGCAGTACGCAACTAGCGGGGAGGGATGAGCAGTTCTTC.

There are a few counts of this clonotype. CDR3 DNA: TGCAGTGCTACGGCGGGACAGGGGGATGAGCAGTTCTTC. Its protein product is CSATAGQGDEQFF. V gene TRBV20-1 combines with J gene TRBJ2-1; 11 bases agree with TRBD1. The CDR3 loop spans 13 amino acids. Looked up from germline, CDR1 is DFQATT and CDR2 is SNEGSKA (reference sequence). Germline trimming cut 4 bases from V and 8 bases from J; bases unmatched to any gene: 4.

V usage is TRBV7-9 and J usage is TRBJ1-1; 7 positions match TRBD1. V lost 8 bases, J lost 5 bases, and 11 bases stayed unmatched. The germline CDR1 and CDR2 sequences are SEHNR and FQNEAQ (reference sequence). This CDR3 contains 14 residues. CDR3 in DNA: TGTGCCAGCGCAGGGGGGAGTAGGAAAACTGAAGCTTTCTTT. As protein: CASAGGSRKTEAFF.

CDR3 nucleotides: TGTGCCAGCAGCTTAAGGACAGGCAATAATCAGCCCCAGCATTTT. It codes for CASSLRTGNNQPQHF. V is TRBV7-8 and J is TRBJ1-5, with 7 bases fitting TRBD1. Germline V gene data show CDR1 as SGHVS and CDR2 as FQNEAQ. V gave up 2 bases and J gave up 4 bases; unmatched junction bases: 5. This CDR3 comprises 15 residues.

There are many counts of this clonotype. For the CDR3, the DNA is TGTGCCATCAGCTCCGGGACTAGCGGGGTTTACAATGAGCAGTTCTTC. Its translation: CAISSGTSGVYNEQFF. This chain links TRBV10-3 with TRBJ2-1, with 13 bases identical to TRBD2. The CDR3 totals 16 residues. Germline V gene data show CDR1 as ENHRY and CDR2 as SYGVKD. The J segment lost 4 bases and the V segment lost 6 bases, leaving 6 bases of the junction unmatched.

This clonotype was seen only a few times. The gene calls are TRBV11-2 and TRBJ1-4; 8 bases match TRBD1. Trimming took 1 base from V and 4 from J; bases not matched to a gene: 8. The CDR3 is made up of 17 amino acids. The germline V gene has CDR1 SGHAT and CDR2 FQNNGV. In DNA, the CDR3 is TGTGCCAGCAGCTTAGGGCGCCCGACAGGGGTTAATGAAAAACTGTTTTTT. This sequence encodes CASSLGRPTGVNEKLFF. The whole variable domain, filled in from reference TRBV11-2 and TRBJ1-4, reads EAGVAQSPRYKIIEKRQSVAFWCNPISGHATLYWYQQILGQGPKLLIQFQNNGVVDDSQLPKDRFSAERLKGVDSTLKIQPAKLEDSAVYLCASSLGRPTGVNEKLFFGSGTQLSVL.

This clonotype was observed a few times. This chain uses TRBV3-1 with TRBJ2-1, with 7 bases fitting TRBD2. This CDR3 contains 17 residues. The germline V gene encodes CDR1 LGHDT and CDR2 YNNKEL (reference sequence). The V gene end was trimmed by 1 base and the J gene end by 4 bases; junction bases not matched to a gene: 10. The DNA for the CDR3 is TGTGCCAGCAGCCAAGGATCGGGGGGTAGGGCTTACAATGAGCAGTTCTTC. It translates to CASSQGSGGRAYNEQFF.

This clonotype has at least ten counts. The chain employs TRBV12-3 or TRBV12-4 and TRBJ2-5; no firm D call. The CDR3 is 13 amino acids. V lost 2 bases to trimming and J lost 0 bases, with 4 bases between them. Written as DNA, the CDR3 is TGTGCCAGCAGTTTAAAGTACCAAGAGACCCAGTACTTC. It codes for CASSLKYQETQYF.

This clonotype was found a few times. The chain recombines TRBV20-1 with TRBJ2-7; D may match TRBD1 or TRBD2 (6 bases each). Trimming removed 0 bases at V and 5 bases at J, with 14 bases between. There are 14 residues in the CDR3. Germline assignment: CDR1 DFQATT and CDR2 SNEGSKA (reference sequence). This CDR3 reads CSAREGGGPNEQYF. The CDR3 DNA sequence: TGCAGTGCTAGAGAGGGGGGCGGACCGAACGAGCAGTACTTC.

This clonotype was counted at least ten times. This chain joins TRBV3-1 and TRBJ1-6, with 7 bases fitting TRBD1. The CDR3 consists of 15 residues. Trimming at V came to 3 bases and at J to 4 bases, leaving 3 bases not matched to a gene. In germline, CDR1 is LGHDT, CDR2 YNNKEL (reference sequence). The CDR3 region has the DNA TGTGCCAGCAGCCACAGACAGGGATATAATTCACCCCTCCACTTT. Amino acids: CASSHRQGYNSPLHF.

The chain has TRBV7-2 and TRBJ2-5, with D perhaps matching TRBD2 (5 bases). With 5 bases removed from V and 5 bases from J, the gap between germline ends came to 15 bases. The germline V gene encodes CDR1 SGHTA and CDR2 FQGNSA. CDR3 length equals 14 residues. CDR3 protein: CASSLTTSGETQYF. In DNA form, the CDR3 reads TGTGCCAGCAGCCTAACTACTAGTGGTGAGACCCAGTACTTC.

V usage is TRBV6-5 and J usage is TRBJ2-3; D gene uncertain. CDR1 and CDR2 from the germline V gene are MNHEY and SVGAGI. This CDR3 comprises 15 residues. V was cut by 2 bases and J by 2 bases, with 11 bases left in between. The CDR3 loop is CASSYGASITDTQYF. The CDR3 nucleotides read TGTGCCAGCAGTTACGGAGCATCCATCACAGATACGCAGTATTTT.

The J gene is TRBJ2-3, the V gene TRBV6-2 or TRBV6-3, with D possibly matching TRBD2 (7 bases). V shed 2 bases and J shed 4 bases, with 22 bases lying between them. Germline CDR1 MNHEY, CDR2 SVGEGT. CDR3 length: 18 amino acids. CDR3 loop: CASSYPTIGRGRPDTQYF. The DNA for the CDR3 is TGTGCCAGCAGTTACCCGACTATCGGGCGGGGGCGGCCAGATACGCAGTATTTT.

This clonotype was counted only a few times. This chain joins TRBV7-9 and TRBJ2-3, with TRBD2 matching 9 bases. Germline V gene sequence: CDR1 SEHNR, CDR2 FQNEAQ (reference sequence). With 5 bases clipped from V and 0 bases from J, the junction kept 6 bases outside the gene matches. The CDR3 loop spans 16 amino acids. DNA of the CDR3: TGTGCCAGCAGCCCCCCCCTAGCGGGAAGCACAGATACGCAGTATTTT. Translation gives CASSPPLAGSTDTQYF.